These 6 T cell receptor beta chains came from one sample sequenced in a study of T cells and copy number aberrations in small-cell lung cancer. Generated by immunoSEQ multiplex PCR, the TCRdb table keeps only in-frame clones and is missing some. This sample has more than 800 clones, with 90% to 95% found just once. Material for sequencing was tumor tissue. Every receptor here comes from a woman in her forties or fifties with small cell lung cancer.

J is TRBJ1-2 and V is TRBV6-5; D call uncertain. CDR3 size: 13 residues. The germline V and J ends were trimmed by 5 bases and 3 bases, with 10 bases remaining between them. Germline lookup yields CDR1 MNHEY and CDR2 SVGAGI. The CDR3 sequence: CASSERVYYGYTF. Written as DNA, the CDR3 is TGTGCCAGCAGTGAACGGGTCTACTATGGCTACACCTTC.

V and J are TRBV29-1 and TRBJ1-2; weak D call: TRBD1 (5 bases). The CDR3 has 12 residues. Trimming shortened V by 5 bases and J by 1 base, and 8 bases separated the two germline ends. Germline CDR1 is SQVTM and CDR2 is ANQGSEA. CDR3 DNA: TGCAGCGTTTCCCAGGGTAACTATGGCTACACCTTC. Amino acids: CSVSQGNYGYTF. Full variable domain (missing parts from reference TRBV29-1 and TRBJ1-2): SAVISQKPSRDICQRGTSLTIQCQVDSQVTMMFWYRQQPGQSLTLIATANQGSEATYESGFVIDKFPISRPNLTFSTLTVSNMSPEDSSIYLCSVSQGNYGYTFGSGTRLTVV.

V is TRBV30 and J is TRBJ2-3; TRBD1 matches 8 bases. The CDR3 has 18 amino acids. CDR1 is GTSNPN and CDR2 is SVGIG in the germline V gene (reference sequence). V was clipped by 1 base and J by 5 bases; unmatched bases: 17. The CDR3 sequence is CAWSGSSGTLTGGDTQYF. As DNA, the CDR3 is TGTGCCTGGAGTGGTTCATCCGGGACCCTAACAGGGGGAGATACGCAGTATTTT.

The chain carries TRBV7-8 and TRBJ2-5; D not resolved. Trimming removed 5 bases from V and 1 base from J, with 2 bases in between. Germline V gene sequence: CDR1 SGHVS, CDR2 FQNEAQ. The CDR3 is 11 residues long. CDR3 DNA: TGTGCCAGCAGCCTCCAAGAGACCCAGTACTTC. Amino acid sequence: CASSLQETQYF.

V and J are TRBV11-3 and TRBJ1-1; D remains unclear. The CDR3 extends over 13 amino acids. Trimming left V 3 bases short and J 2 bases short, with 7 bases between. The V gene's germline CDR1 is SGHNT and CDR2 YENEEA. The CDR3 nucleotides read TGTGCCAGCAGCTTTGGGCTCAACACTGAAGCTTTCTTT. Translation: CASSFGLNTEAFF.

In nucleotides, the CDR3 is TGTGCCAGCAGCGTAGATCAGATGTTACACGAGCAGTACTTC. Protein product: CASSVDQMLHEQYF. The chain uses TRBV9 and TRBJ2-7; D unclear. From germline, CDR1 is SGDLS and CDR2 YYNGEE. V lost 0 bases and J 5 bases, leaving 12 bases between the germline ends. This CDR3 comprises 14 residues. The full variable domain, rest sourced from reference TRBV9 and TRBJ2-7, is DSGVTQTPKHLITATGQRVTLRCSPRSGDLSVYWYQQSLDQGLQFLIQYYNGEERAKGNILERFSAQQFPDLHSELNLSSLELGDSALYFCASSVDQMLHEQYFGPGTRLTVT.